This T cell receptor beta chain was sequenced during a study of CD8 T cells in Susac syndrome. From blood CD8+ and CD4+ T cells, TCR beta sequences were generated. Both CD4+ and CD8+ T cells were negatively isolated, and TEMRA cells underwent FACS enrichment. This clonotype has only one observation. Trimming pared 0 bases from V and 0 bases from J, leaving 12 bases between. In germline, CDR1 is SEHNR, CDR2 FQNEAQ (reference sequence). This CDR3 comprises 16 residues. cDNA came from roughly 0.5 to 1 ug RNA primed by random hexamers. Multiplex immunoSEQ PCR targeted 54 Vbeta and 13 Jbeta TCR beta segments. TCRdb reprocessed the immunoSEQ multiplex PCR reads with MiXCR, giving one entry per CDR3 protein. The repertoire consists of 100,000 to 150,000 distinct CDR3 sequences, with roughly 80% occurring once and the leading ten covering roughly 0.48%.

This clonotype was sampled from a human donor with multiple sclerosis. The chain combines TRBV7-9 with TRBJ2-7, with D possibly TRBD1 on 6 matching bases. Sample: CD8+ T cells from PBMCs. The CDR3 loop is CASSLAFGGLSYEQYF. Here the CDR3 DNA reads TGTGCCAGCAGCTTAGCGTTTGGGGGCCTCTCCTACGAGCAGTACTTC.